The 20 T cell receptor beta chains below come from one sample, sequenced in a study of blood T cell repertoires in COVID-19. Libraries were prepared by immunoSEQ multiplex PCR; TCRdb keeps only in-frame clonotypes and omits some of them. The sample includes tens of thousands of clones, over 70% seen only once; the top ten take 1% to 1.5%. The sequenced material came from peripheral blood. The receptor set was obtained from a woman aged 40 to 50 with acute or convalescent COVID-19.

The rearrangement links TRBV6-5 to TRBJ2-7; D possibly corresponds to TRBD1 (6 bases). CDR1 is MNHEY and CDR2 is SVGAGI in the germline V gene. The V end lost 5 bases, the J end lost 0 bases, and 8 bases lay between the germline ends. The CDR3 is 13 residues long. The CDR3 DNA reads as TGTGCCAGCAGTACAGGGCCCTCCTACGAGCAGTACTTC. As protein: CASSTGPSYEQYF.

This clone was recorded a few times. The rearrangement uses TRBV7-7 and TRBJ1-1; D is uncertain. This CDR3 has 13 residues. Germline V gene lookup returns CDR1 SSHAT and CDR2 FNYEAQ (reference sequence). Trimming removed 2 bases from V and 6 bases from J, with 10 bases in between. The CDR3 nucleotides read TGTGCCAGCAGCTTAAGCTACCGGGCTGAAGCTTTCTTT. Translation: CASSLSYRAEAFF.

The gene calls are TRBV5-1 and TRBJ1-2, with D maybe TRBD1 (5 bases). Deletions cut 0 bases from V and 5 bases from J, with 17 bases between. CDR3 length: 16 residues. Germline CDR1 reads SGHRS; CDR2 reads YFSETQ. The chain's CDR3 is CASSLAQATTIYGYTF. The CDR3 coding sequence is TGCGCCAGCAGCTTGGCACAGGCGACGACGATATATGGCTACACCTTC.

The chain recombines TRBV18 with TRBJ2-3; no clear D gene. In germline, CDR1 is KGHSH, CDR2 LQKENI. V was trimmed by 3 bases and J by 0 bases, leaving 10 bases between them. The CDR3 is made up of 15 amino acids. The CDR3 DNA is TGTGCCAGCTCACCTGACATTACTAGCACAGATACGCAGTATTTT. Translating gives CASSPDITSTDTQYF.

CDR3 residues: CASSVRTGLDGYTF. The DNA for the CDR3 is TGTGCCAGCAGTGTCCGGACAGGGCTGGATGGCTACACCTTC. J is TRBJ1-2 and V is TRBV2; 8 bases are a match to TRBD1. V shed 4 bases, J shed 6 bases, and the junction held 7 bases outside the gene matches. This CDR3 region has 14 residues. Per germline, CDR1 SNHLY and CDR2 FYNNEI.

The V and J genes are TRBV6-4 and TRBJ1-2, with 7 bases that match TRBD1. V lost 0 bases, J lost 2 bases, and 6 bases stayed unmatched. The CDR3 length is 16 residues. Germline lookup yields CDR1 MRHNA and CDR2 SNTAGT. In DNA, the CDR3 is TGTGCCAGCAGTGACTCAGGGGGCCTGGGGAACTATGGCTACACCTTC. This encodes CASSDSGGLGNYGYTF.

This clone was detected only once. Within the sample, other DNA sequences also encode this same CDR3. The chain carries TRBV5-1 and TRBJ1-2; D remains ambiguous. V lost 4 bases and J lost 2, with 12 bases in between. Germline CDR1 and CDR2: SGHRS and YFSETQ. The CDR3 has 14 residues. The CDR3 reads CASSADTANYGYTF. In nucleotides, the CDR3 is TGCGCCAGCAGCGCCGACACTGCGAACTATGGCTACACCTTC.

This sequence joins TRBV28 and TRBJ1-5, with a weak D call TRBD1 (5 bases). Germline V gene data show CDR1 as MDHEN and CDR2 as SYDVKM. This CDR3 region has 15 residues. V dropped 1 base and J dropped 4 bases, with 11 bases sitting between them. Here the CDR3 DNA reads TGTGCCAGCAGTTTATCAGGGAAGGGGAATCAGCCCCAGCATTTT. This gives the protein CASSLSGKGNQPQHF.

This clone was observed a single time. The V call is TRBV5-1, the J call TRBJ1-1; D gene unclear. Trimming removed 0 bases from V and 7 bases from J, with 7 bases in between. Germline CDR1 reads SGHRS; CDR2 reads YFSETQ. CDR3 size: 12 residues. The CDR3 here is CASSLDAYEAFF. CDR3 sequence (DNA): TGCGCCAGCAGCTTGGACGCGTATGAAGCTTTCTTT.

This chain uses TRBV27 with TRBJ1-3; D is unclear. The V and J ends lost 8 bases and 4 bases respectively, with 12 bases between them. Germline lookup yields CDR1 MNHEY and CDR2 SMNVEV (reference sequence). The CDR3 covers 13 residues. CDR3 in DNA: TGTGCCAGCCGGGATAGCACGGGAAACACCATATATTTT. Amino acids: CASRDSTGNTIYF.

Only one count was recorded for this clone. This chain uses TRBV18 with TRBJ1-3; maybe TRBD1 (6 bases). CDR1 and CDR2 (germline): KGHSH, LQKENI. The V end was cut by 5 bases, the J end by 0 bases, with 14 bases between. This CDR3 contains 16 residues. The CDR3 nucleotides read TGTGCCAGCTCATCGATCGGGACATCCTCTGGAAACACCATATATTTT. It encodes CASSSIGTSSGNTIYF.

This sequence joins TRBV11-3 and TRBJ2-3; 12 bases are a match to TRBD2. V dropped 5 bases and J dropped 0; count of bases not matched to a gene: 6. This CDR3 comprises 17 residues. Germline V gene sequence: CDR1 SGHNT, CDR2 YENEEA. The chain's CDR3 is CASSRRTSGTSTDTQYF. The DNA of the CDR3 is TGTGCCAGCAGCCGACGGACTAGCGGGACTAGCACAGATACGCAGTATTTT. The variable domain in full, completed from reference TRBV11-3 and TRBJ2-3, reads EAGVVQSPRYKIIEKKQPVAFWCNPISGHNTLYWYLQNLGQGPELLIRYENEEAVDDSQLPKDRFSAERLKGVDSTLKIQPAELGDSAVYLCASSRRTSGTSTDTQYFGPGTRLTVL.

The V and J genes are TRBV30 and TRBJ2-3; D might be TRBD2 (5 bases). This CDR3 is built from 13 residues. The V end was cut by 4 bases, the J end by 3 bases, with 11 bases between. Germline V gives CDR1 GTSNPN, CDR2 SVGIG (reference sequence). The CDR3 DNA reads TGTGCCTGGATCTTCCGGGGAACAGATACGCAGTATTTT. This sequence encodes CAWIFRGTDTQYF.

The gene calls are TRBV4-2 and TRBJ2-7; D is uncertain. Germline V gene lookup returns CDR1 LGHNA and CDR2 YNFKEQ. With 1 base removed from V and 2 bases from J, the gap between germline ends came to 12 bases. This CDR3 is built from 15 residues. CDR3 DNA sequence: TGTGCCAGCAGCCAAGTGCCGGAGAGCGCCTACGAGCAGTACTTC. This translates into CASSQVPESAYEQYF.

In DNA, the CDR3 is TGTGCCAGCAGTTATGGACTCTACACCGGGGAGCTGTTTTTT. It specifies CASSYGLYTGELFF. The chain has TRBV27 and TRBJ2-2, with D possibly being TRBD2 (5 bases). Trimming shortened V by 4 bases and J by 3 bases, and 9 bases separated the two germline ends. The CDR3 loop spans 14 amino acids. Per germline, CDR1 MNHEY and CDR2 SMNVEV (reference sequence).

This chain uses TRBV28 with TRBJ1-2, with D possibly being TRBD1 (5 bases). The CDR3 totals 14 residues. CDR1 MDHEN and CDR2 SYDVKM come from the germline V gene. V was shortened by 6 bases and J by 4 bases, with 15 bases between the two germline ends. CDR3 residues: CASSFRTGVYGYTF. CDR3 nucleotide sequence: TGTGCCAGCAGCTTTCGCACAGGAGTCTATGGCTACACCTTC.

In its sample, this clone was seen a few times. The chain combines TRBV5-6 with TRBJ1-2; no clear D gene. The V and J ends lost 3 bases and 3 bases respectively, with 12 bases between them. The CDR3 runs 14 residues. The germline CDR1 and CDR2 sequences are SGHDT and YYEEEE. The CDR3 region is CASSSDGFYYGYTF. CDR3 DNA sequence: TGTGCCAGCAGCTCAGACGGGTTTTACTATGGCTACACCTTC.

The chain recombines TRBV5-4 with TRBJ2-7, with D possibly being TRBD1 (6 bases). Trimming pared 4 bases from V and 1 base from J, leaving 18 bases between. The CDR3 has 16 amino acids. Germline V gene lookup returns CDR1 SGHNT and CDR2 YYREEE (reference sequence). CDR3 amino acids: CASSPDPNRASYEQYF. The DNA for the CDR3 is TGTGCCAGCAGCCCTGACCCTAACAGGGCTTCCTACGAGCAGTACTTC.

This chain links TRBV9 with TRBJ1-1, with unresolved D. The V end was cut by 0 bases, the J end by 1 base, with 7 bases between. CDR3 length: 14 residues. CDR1 and CDR2 (germline): SGDLS, YYNGEE. DNA for the CDR3: TGTGCCAGCAGCGTAGGGTGGGCGAACACTGAAGCTTTCTTT. It codes for CASSVGWANTEAFF.

The rearrangement links TRBV5-1 to TRBJ2-7, with a weak D call TRBD1 (5 bases). Germline values: CDR1 SGHRS, CDR2 YFSETQ. The length of the CDR3 is 15 residues. V shed 0 bases and J shed 0 bases, with 10 bases lying between them. The CDR3 here is CASSLEGSSSYEQYF. The CDR3 DNA is TGCGCCAGCAGCTTGGAGGGGTCAAGCTCCTACGAGCAGTACTTC.